This passage covers 19 T cell receptor beta chains from one sample sequenced in a study of cytomegalovirus exposure and HLA in healthy donors. Both 60 Vbeta primers and 13 Jbeta primers went into the PCR. Sequenced by immunoSEQ multiplex PCR; TCRdb stores in-frame clones only, minus some. This sample carries about 140,000 clones, around 80% of them seen once, and the ten largest clones take roughly 3.2%. Sequencing input: PBMCs. Receptors originate from a man between 18 and 35 years old in good health and CMV-seropositive.

J is TRBJ2-3 and V is TRBV7-9; 9 positions agree with TRBD2. The CDR3 runs to 15 residues. J lost 4 bases, V lost 3 bases, and 5 bases had no gene match. Looked up from germline, CDR1 is SEHNR and CDR2 is FQNEAQ (reference sequence). CDR3 DNA: TGTGCCAGCAGCTTTCTAGCGGGACTTTCAGATACGCAGTATTTT. This translates into CASSFLAGLSDTQYF. Supplemented by reference TRBV7-9 and TRBJ2-3, the full variable domain reads DTGVSQNPRHKITKRGQNVTFRCDPISEHNRLYWYRQTLGQGPEFLTYFQNEAQLEKSRLLSDRFSAERPKGSFSTLEIQRTEQGDSAMYLCASSFLAGLSDTQYFGPGTRLTVL.

The chain carries TRBV11-2 and TRBJ2-5; TRBD2 might be the D (5 bases). Germline V lookup: CDR1 SGHAT, CDR2 FQNNGV. V lost 4 bases and J lost 6, with 12 bases in between. The CDR3 loop spans 13 amino acids. The CDR3 DNA is TGTGCCAGCAGCTACCCGGAGGAACAGACCCAGTACTTC. It encodes CASSYPEEQTQYF.

The J gene is TRBJ1-1, the V gene TRBV30, with 7 bases identical to TRBD1. V shed 4 bases, J shed 1 base, and the junction held 9 bases outside the gene matches. Germline V gene lookup returns CDR1 GTSNPN and CDR2 SVGIG (reference sequence). CDR3 length: 15 residues. This CDR3 reads CAWNPGQERNTEAFF. In nucleotides, the CDR3 is TGTGCCTGGAATCCTGGACAGGAGAGGAACACTGAAGCTTTCTTT.

This clone was detected once. J is TRBJ2-1 and V is TRBV6-6; TRBD2 aligns across 7 bases. The trim removed 10 bases at V and 0 bases at J, leaving 6 bases unmatched. This CDR3 is built from 14 residues. Germline CDR1 and CDR2: MNHNY and SVGAGI (reference sequence). CDR3 residues: CATGSGGSYNEQFF. CDR3 nucleotides: TGTGCCACGGGGTCGGGAGGCTCCTACAATGAGCAGTTCTTC.

The chain joins TRBV9 to TRBJ2-3; the match to TRBD2 covers 7 bases. V shed 6 bases, J shed 2 bases, and the junction held 9 bases outside the gene matches. This CDR3 spans 15 amino acids. CDR1 SGDLS and CDR2 YYNGEE come from the germline V gene. The CDR3 sequence is CASTLGGVYTDTQYF. The CDR3 DNA is TGTGCCAGCACCCTTGGGGGGGTATACACAGATACGCAGTATTTT.

This clone was counted only a few times. This chain uses TRBV9 with TRBJ2-3; D not certain. CDR1 is SGDLS and CDR2 is YYNGEE in the germline V gene. The CDR3 extends over 16 amino acids. V lost 2 bases to trimming and J lost 1 base, with 14 bases between them. The CDR3 sequence is CASSVDGALGTDTQYF. The CDR3 DNA is TGTGCCAGCAGCGTTGACGGAGCCCTGGGCACAGATACGCAGTATTTT.

The chain uses TRBV10-3 and TRBJ2-1; a possible D gene is TRBD2 (6 bases). Germline lookup yields CDR1 ENHRY and CDR2 SYGVKD. CDR3 size: 16 residues. With 2 bases removed from V and 0 bases from J, the gap between germline ends came to 11 bases. In DNA form, the CDR3 reads TGTGCCATCAGTGAGCTGGCGGGGAGCTCCTACAATGAGCAGTTCTTC. It specifies CAISELAGSSYNEQFF.

The rearrangement joins TRBV29-1 to TRBJ2-5; tentatively, D is TRBD2 (5 bases). Trimming took off 5 bases at V and 2 bases at J, with 9 bases between the two ends. In germline, CDR1 is SQVTM, CDR2 ANQGSEA. This CDR3 is 12 amino acids long. The CDR3: CSVWTLQETQYF. In nucleotides, the CDR3 is TGCAGCGTTTGGACTCTACAAGAGACCCAGTACTTC. The whole variable domain, filled in from reference TRBV29-1 and TRBJ2-5, reads SAVISQKPSRDICQRGTSLTIQCQVDSQVTMMFWYRQQPGQSLTLIATANQGSEATYESGFVIDKFPISRPNLTFSTLTVSNMSPEDSSIYLCSVWTLQETQYFGPGTRLLVL.

The chain employs TRBV30 and TRBJ1-5; possible D gene TRBD1, 6 bases. V gave up 5 bases and J gave up 3 bases, with 11 bases separating them. CDR1 and CDR2 (germline): GTSNPN, SVGIG (reference sequence). The CDR3 loop spans 13 amino acids. The CDR3 spells CAWSTGINQPQHF. As DNA, the CDR3 is TGTGCCTGGTCAACAGGGATCAATCAGCCCCAGCATTTT.

The chain carries TRBV30 and TRBJ2-1; 15 nucleotides line up with TRBD2. This CDR3 is 20 amino acids long. Trimming took 0 bases from V and 7 from J; bases not matched to a gene: 16. Germline values: CDR1 GTSNPN, CDR2 SVGIG (reference sequence). The CDR3 DNA reads TGTGCCTGGAGTGTACGGACTAGCGGGAGGGGTAGGTGGCGAGCAAATGAGCAGTTCTTC. As protein: CAWSVRTSGRGRWRANEQFF.

The chain combines TRBV7-9 with TRBJ2-5, with TRBD2 matching 8 bases. The assigned J gene may be wrong: the sequence end matches TRBJ2-7 better. In germline, CDR1 is SEHNR, CDR2 FQNEAQ (reference sequence). The length of the CDR3 is 13 residues. CDR3 region: CASSQGAGGEQYF. The CDR3 nucleotides read TGTGCCAGCAGCCAAGGCGCGGGGGGCGAGCAGTACTTC.

The CDR3 DNA reads as TGTGCCAGTAGTATGTGGGGACAGAGCTCCTACGAGCAGTACTTC. It codes for CASSMWGQSSYEQYF. V and J are TRBV19 and TRBJ2-7; 7 positions agree with TRBD1. This CDR3 is built from 15 residues. Per the germline V gene, CDR1 is LNHDA and CDR2 is SQIVND (reference sequence). Trimming removed 3 bases from V and 0 bases from J; junction bases left unmatched: 5.

This sequence joins TRBV2 and TRBJ1-3; D is ambiguous. Germline V gene lookup returns CDR1 SNHLY and CDR2 FYNNEI. This CDR3 region has 13 residues. The V end was cut by 8 bases, the J end by 0 bases, with 8 bases between. CDR3 in DNA: TGTGCCAGCGGCGGGTTCTCTGGAAACACCATATATTTT. Translation gives CASGGFSGNTIYF.

The chain has TRBV10-3 and TRBJ2-7; D is undetermined. The V and J ends lost 2 bases and 3 bases respectively, with 5 bases between them. Germline assignment: CDR1 ENHRY and CDR2 SYGVKD. The CDR3 is 12 residues long. The CDR3 DNA reads as TGTGCCATCAGTGAGGGCAGCTACGAGCAGTACTTC. Translation gives CAISEGSYEQYF.

V usage is TRBV4-2 and J usage is TRBJ2-6; TRBD1 matches 7 bases. V lost 2 bases, J lost 4 bases, and 8 bases stayed unmatched. The CDR3 loop spans 17 amino acids. Germline-derived CDR1 and CDR2 are LGHNA and YNFKEQ. The CDR3 protein is CASSQYTTGQGANVLTF. DNA for the CDR3: TGTGCCAGCAGCCAATACACGACAGGGCAAGGGGCCAACGTCCTGACTTTC.

The rearrangement joins TRBV5-1 to TRBJ2-3, with D perhaps matching TRBD1 (5 bases). The CDR3 is 15 amino acids. CDR1 SGHRS and CDR2 YFSETQ come from the germline V gene. Trimming stripped 3 bases from V and 2 bases from J, with 13 bases between. The CDR3 sequence: CASSSVGVDTDTQYF. For the CDR3, the DNA is TGCGCCAGCAGCTCGGTAGGGGTAGACACAGATACGCAGTATTTT. Variable domain in full (rest from reference TRBV5-1 and TRBJ2-3): KAGVTQTPRYLIKTRGQQVTLSCSPISGHRSVSWYQQTPGQGLQFLFEYFSETQRNKGNFPGRFSGRQFSNSRSEMNVSTLELGDSALYLCASSSVGVDTDTQYFGPGTRLTVL.

The chain has TRBV5-4 and TRBJ2-1; 10 bases are a match to TRBD2. CDR3 length equals 15 residues. The germline V gene has CDR1 SGHNT and CDR2 YYREEE (reference sequence). V lost 6 bases, J lost 2 bases, and 5 bases stayed unmatched. In nucleotides, the CDR3 is TGTGCCAGCAACTCAGCGGGAGGGACCTACAATGAGCAGTTCTTC. It translates to CASNSAGGTYNEQFF.

The gene calls are TRBV28 and TRBJ1-1; tentative D call: TRBD1 (5 bases). Germline assignment: CDR1 MDHEN and CDR2 SYDVKM. V dropped 3 bases and J dropped 5 bases, with 10 bases sitting between them. The CDR3 has 13 residues. CDR3 in DNA: TGTGCCAGCAGTTTCTTTCGGGGGACTGAAGCTTTCTTT. Translating it yields CASSFFRGTEAFF.

This clone was found a few times. The chain joins TRBV28 to TRBJ2-7; 9 bases fit TRBD2. The V and J ends lost 3 bases and 2 bases, in that order; junction bases with no gene match: 2. This CDR3 contains 14 residues. CDR1 MDHEN and CDR2 SYDVKM come from the germline V gene. CDR3 in amino acids: CASSLVAGAYEQYF. As DNA, the CDR3 is TGTGCCAGCAGTTTGGTAGCGGGAGCCTACGAGCAGTACTTC.